This record looks at one T cell receptor beta chain sequence and its context. Its antigen has not been determined. Nothing much larger sits one base from this clone, and base qualities are not available. CDR1 is given as GTSNPN and CDR2 as SVGIG, both from the germline V gene (reference sequence). The CDR3 starts with the cysteine, ends with the phenylalanine, and has 15 residues. Of all the DNA, just the CDR3 is kept, 45 bases in frame from base 1. Trimming costs V 0 bases and J 0 bases, and their ends lie 11 bases apart. The CDR3 regions of human TCRbeta chains were analyzed by immunosequencing. The authors processed their data as follows. TCRs in the repertoires were matched against a reference library of SARS-CoV-2-specific TCRs that had been generated with the MIRA antigen-specificity platform. Breadth was defined as the fraction of unique TCRs that were SARS-CoV-2-associated. Depth was defined as the fraction of total T cells that were SARS-CoV-2-associated. Each spike-specific TCR was assigned to its reactive spike region and to a CD4 or CD8 class using the MIRA data. Log10-transformed breadth and depth values were compared by one-way ANOVA with Sidak's multiple comparisons tests. As stored in TCRdb, this immuneACCESS dataset retains in-frame rearrangements with V and J assigned. A fraction of the clones does not appear; measured against another copy, unresolved V genes explain less than half of the discrepancy, and the remainder lacks a known reason. V and J calls plus clone size are reproduced from that table; the DNA served to infer D and trimming. The sample table holds 89,000 or so clones, of which 85% to 90% were seen once. The ten largest clones represent 4.5% to 7% of the sample.

This sample is drawn from a study of T cell responses to AZD1222 COVID-19 vaccine (dated by TCRdb to the early 2020s). Background on the whole study: TCR sequencing was performed for roughly 240 trial participants, of whom about 200 were given two doses of AZD1222 and some 26 were given two doses of MenACWY control vaccine. Trial participants were enrolled by age into 18-55, 56-69 and 70-plus year subgroups, with roughly 160, 29 and 62 TCR-sequenced participants respectively.

The time point label, as the study defines it: about 28 days (+/-7) after the second vaccine dose. AZD1222 recipients with second doses at about 4 weeks or about 12 weeks were pooled, because spike-specific TCR depth and breadth did not differ between schedules. Vaccinee samples came from UK trials COV001 and COV002, including a single-blind randomized controlled phase 2/3 trial of AZD1222 (ChAdOx1 nCoV-19) in healthy adults. Trial participant PBMC samples were collected at day 0 and day 28 after the second dose for TCRbeta chain sequencing. The paper's findings and limits, for the study overall: The whole spike protein was spanned by vaccine-associated CD4 TCRs, and dominant responses were seen in regions 160-218 and 743-854. Participants were mostly white British and included more females than males, and it was suggested by the authors that clonal diversity may have been underestimated. Epitopes outside the regions mutated in the B.1.351 and B.1.1.7 variants were reportedly recognized by nearly half of the unique spike-specific TCRs. No day 14 peak-response samples were available, so repertoires were characterized only after the peak T cell response. Conclusions about previously exposed vaccinees are limited because only a handful of AZD1222 recipients were SARS-CoV-2 seropositive at baseline. The 56-69-year group was small, and its depth increase did not reach significance, likely because of low power. After two AZD1222 doses, both the breadth and the depth of spike-specific TCRs were significantly higher than at day 0 and than in MenACWY recipients.

Source: peripheral blood, taken 28 days after the second AZD1222 dose. The chain joins TRBV30 to TRBJ1-1; no D gene call is confident. The TCR was taken from an adult who received the AZD1222 COVID-19 vaccine. The CDR3 here reads CAWSVGLGVNTEAFF. The DNA sequence is as follows: TGTGCCTGGAGTGTAGGGTTGGGTGTGAACACTGAAGCTTTCTTT.